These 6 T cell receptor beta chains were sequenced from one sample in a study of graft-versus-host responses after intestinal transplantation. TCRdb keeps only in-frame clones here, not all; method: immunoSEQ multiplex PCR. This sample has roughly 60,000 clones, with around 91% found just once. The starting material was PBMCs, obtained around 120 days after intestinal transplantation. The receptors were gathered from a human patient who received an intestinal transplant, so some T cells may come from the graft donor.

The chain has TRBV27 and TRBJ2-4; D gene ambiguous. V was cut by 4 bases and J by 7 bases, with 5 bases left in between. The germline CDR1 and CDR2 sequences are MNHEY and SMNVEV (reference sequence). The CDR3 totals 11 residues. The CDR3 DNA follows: TGTGCCAGCAGTTCCCACAACATTCAGTACTTC. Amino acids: CASSSHNIQYF.

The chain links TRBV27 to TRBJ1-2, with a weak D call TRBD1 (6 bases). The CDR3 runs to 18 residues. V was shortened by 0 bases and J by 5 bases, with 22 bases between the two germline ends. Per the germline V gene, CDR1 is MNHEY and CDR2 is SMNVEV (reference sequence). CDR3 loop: CASSLSGAGVIAGYGYTF. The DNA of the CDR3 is TGTGCCAGCAGTTTATCAGGGGCAGGGGTAATTGCGGGATATGGCTACACCTTC.

The CDR3 sequence is CASSLLAGNEQYF. CDR3 coding DNA: TGTGCCAGCAGCTTACTAGCGGGAAATGAGCAGTACTTC. This chain uses TRBV7-3 with TRBJ2-7; TRBD2 aligns across 9 bases. Trimming cost V 2 bases and J 7 bases; bases outside gene matches: 3. This CDR3 has 13 residues. Germline loops: CDR1 SGHTA, CDR2 FQGTGA.

In DNA, the CDR3 is TGTGCCAGCAGTGGAGTGGGGGTGTGGGAGACCCAGTACTTC. Translating gives CASSGVGVWETQYF. V is TRBV11-2 and J is TRBJ2-5; either TRBD1 or TRBD2 may fit D (5 bases each). Germline values: CDR1 SGHAT, CDR2 FQNNGV. Trimming shortened V by 6 bases and J by 5 bases, and 16 bases separated the two germline ends. CDR3 length: 14 residues. The variable domain in full, completed from reference TRBV11-2 and TRBJ2-5, reads EAGVAQSPRYKIIEKRQSVAFWCNPISGHATLYWYQQILGQGPKLLIQFQNNGVVDDSQLPKDRFSAERLKGVDSTLKIQPAKLEDSAVYLCASSGVGVWETQYFGPGTRLLVL.

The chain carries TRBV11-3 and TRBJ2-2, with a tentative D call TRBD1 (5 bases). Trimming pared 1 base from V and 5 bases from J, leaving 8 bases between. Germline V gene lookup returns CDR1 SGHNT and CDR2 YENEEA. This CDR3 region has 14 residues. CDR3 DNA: TGTGCCAGCAGCTTAGGCCCAGGGACCGGGGAGCTGTTTTTT. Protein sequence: CASSLGPGTGELFF.

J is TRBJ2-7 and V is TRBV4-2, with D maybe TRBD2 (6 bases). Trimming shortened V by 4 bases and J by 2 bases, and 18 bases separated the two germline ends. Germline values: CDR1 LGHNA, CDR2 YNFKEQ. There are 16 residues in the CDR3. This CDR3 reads CASSPPGTLNPYEQYF. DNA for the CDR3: TGTGCCAGCAGCCCCCCCGGGACTCTCAACCCCTACGAGCAGTACTTC.